The 22 T cell receptor beta chains presented below share a single source sample, sequenced in a study of T-cell memory formation after mild COVID-19. TCRdb re-called the 5' RACE reads with MiXCR, one entry per CDR3 protein. The table records about 240,000 distinct CDR3 sequences, over 9% of them present only once. The sequenced sample consisted of PBMCs or a T cell subset sorted from them (not recorded which). The receptors derive from a man between 18 and 29 years old who had mild COVID-19 (a few samples of this study predate the infection). Cell type and time point are not known.

This clonotype was found a few times. The DNA for the CDR3 is TGCGCCAGCAGCCAGTCGGTTCGGCCCACTCTTGATACGCAGTATTTT. Amino acid sequence: CASSQSVRPTLDTQYF. J is TRBJ2-3 and V is TRBV4-3; the D is unclear. Trimming cost V 3 bases and J 6 bases, with 19 bases left between them. The CDR3 extends over 16 amino acids. CDR1 LGHNA and CDR2 YSLEER come from the germline V gene.

This clonotype was recorded many times. The J gene is TRBJ1-2, the V gene TRBV7-2; D is unclear. The V end was cut by 5 bases, the J end by 8 bases, with 15 bases between. CDR3 length equals 13 residues. CDR1 and CDR2 (germline): SGHTA, FQGNSA. The DNA for the CDR3 is TGTGCCAGCAGCCCCCGGCGTGACGCGGGCTACACCTTC. Translating gives CASSPRRDAGYTF.

This clonotype was counted a few times. This chain uses TRBV7-9 with TRBJ1-3; TRBD1 matches 7 bases. The CDR3 extends over 15 amino acids. The V gene end was trimmed by 4 bases and the J gene end by 0 bases; junction bases not matched to a gene: 3. Germline assignment: CDR1 SEHNR and CDR2 FQNEAQ (reference sequence). This chain's CDR3 is CASSSQGTSGNTIYF. CDR3 nucleotides: TGTGCCAGCAGCTCACAGGGGACCTCTGGAAACACCATATATTTT. Looking up the rest from reference TRBV7-9 and TRBJ1-3 gives the full variable domain: DTGVSQNPRHKITKRGQNVTFRCDPISEHNRLYWYRQTLGQGPEFLTYFQNEAQLEKSRLLSDRFSAERPKGSFSTLEIQRTEQGDSAMYLCASSSQGTSGNTIYFGEGSWLTVV.

J is TRBJ1-5 and V is TRBV5-4; tentative D call: TRBD1 (5 bases). The CDR3 consists of 16 residues. Germline V gene data show CDR1 as SGHNT and CDR2 as YYREEE (reference sequence). The V end was cut by 4 bases, the J end by 2 bases, with 16 bases between. The DNA of the CDR3 is TGTGCCAGCAGCCATCCTCGGGGGTTTCGCAATCAGCCCCAGCATTTT. Encoded protein: CASSHPRGFRNQPQHF. The entire variable domain, with the rest obtained from reference TRBV5-4 and TRBJ1-5, is as follows: ETGVTQSPTHLIKTRGQQVTLRCSSQSGHNTVSWYQQALGQGPQFIFQYYREEENGRGNFPPRFSGLQFPNYSSELNVNALELDDSALYLCASSHPRGFRNQPQHFGDGTRLSIL.

There are a few counts of this clonotype. The chain couples TRBV6-2 or TRBV6-3 to TRBJ2-3; the match to TRBD1 covers 8 bases. This CDR3 is 14 amino acids long. Germline loops: CDR1 MNHEY, CDR2 SVGEGT. V lost 7 bases, J lost 0 bases, and 3 bases stayed unmatched. The CDR3 DNA reads TGTGCCAGCACCAGGGACAGGAGCACAGATACGCAGTATTTT. Its protein product is CASTRDRSTDTQYF.

This clonotype was seen at least ten times. The V call is TRBV20-1, the J call TRBJ2-5, with unresolved D. The CDR3 runs to 13 residues. The ends were cut back, 0 bases at V and 4 bases at J, with 9 bases in the middle. Germline assignment: CDR1 DFQATT and CDR2 SNEGSKA (reference sequence). The CDR3 region is CSARDGVPETQYF. The CDR3 DNA is TGCAGTGCTAGAGATGGGGTCCCAGAGACCCAGTACTTC.

This clonotype has more than one count but fewer than ten. One junction end does not reproduce the germline sequence, and a read error may be involved. The chain joins TRBV6-1 to TRBJ1-2; no definite D call. CDR3 length equals 14 residues. Germline V gives CDR1 MNHNS, CDR2 SASEGT. The CDR3 protein is CASSEEGLDLALVF. The CDR3 DNA reads TGTGCCAGCAGTGAAGAGGGTCTCGATCTCGCCCTGGTTTTC.

This clonotype was observed a few times. The V and J genes are TRBV6-6 and TRBJ1-2; D is ambiguous. Trimming removed 2 bases from V and 6 bases from J, with 16 bases in between. There are 15 residues in the CDR3. Per germline, CDR1 MNHNY and CDR2 SVGAGI (reference sequence). The DNA of the CDR3 is TGTGCCAGCAGTTACGTTTCCGGCAATTGGGATGGCTACACCTTC. Its protein product is CASSYVSGNWDGYTF.

In its sample, this clonotype was seen a few times. The chain couples TRBV11-2 to TRBJ2-1; D tentatively fits TRBD1 or TRBD2 (5 bases each). This CDR3 region has 16 residues. Germline CDR1 reads SGHAT; CDR2 reads FQNNGV. The V end was cut by 5 bases, the J end by 7 bases, with 21 bases between. The CDR3 spells CASSRKGRGVGNEQFF. CDR3 coding DNA: TGTGCCAGCAGCCGTAAGGGCCGAGGGGTAGGTAATGAGCAGTTCTTC.

This clonotype has more than one count but fewer than ten. The chain's CDR3 is CASSLAGTPEQYF. The CDR3 region has the DNA TGCGCCAGCAGCTTGGCCGGCACTCCTGAGCAGTACTTC. The rearrangement uses TRBV5-1 and TRBJ2-7, with D uncertain. Germline assignment: CDR1 SGHRS and CDR2 YFSETQ. The CDR3 covers 13 residues. V shed 0 bases and J shed 7 bases, with 11 bases lying between them.

Many counts were recorded for this clonotype. The rearrangement uses TRBV12-3 or TRBV12-4 and TRBJ2-5, with a tentative D call TRBD1 (7 bases). Trimming removed 6 bases from V and 5 bases from J, with 19 bases in between. CDR3 length: 15 residues. CDR3 in DNA: TGTGCCAGCAGCCAAGGAGAACAGGGGAGGGAGACCCAGTACTTC. This encodes CASSQGEQGRETQYF.

This clonotype was seen ten or more times. The chain has TRBV5-5 and TRBJ2-4; no clear D gene. V was trimmed by 4 bases and J by 7 bases, leaving 18 bases between them. CDR1 is SGHKS, CDR2 YYEKEE, per germline (reference sequence). The CDR3 consists of 15 residues. CDR3 in DNA: TGTGCCAGCAGCCCGAACAAGGGTCGCGCCAACATTCAGTACTTC. Translation: CASSPNKGRANIQYF.

This clonotype has only a few counts. This chain uses TRBV9 with TRBJ2-5, with 8 bases lining up with TRBD1. Germline-derived CDR1 and CDR2 are SGDLS and YYNGEE. The CDR3 totals 14 residues. Losses at the gene ends were 1 base for V and 4 bases for J; bases not matched to a gene: 3. CDR3 DNA: TGTGCCAGCAGCGTATGGGGGACAGGAGAGACCCAGTACTTC. Residues: CASSVWGTGETQYF.

This clonotype was observed a handful of times. The chain employs TRBV7-2 and TRBJ2-1; no clear D. Germline CDR1 is SGHTA and CDR2 is FQGNSA. V was cut by 1 base and J by 7 bases, with 11 bases left in between. This CDR3 comprises 14 residues. The CDR3 bases are TGTGCCAGCAGCTTAGGGACCTTTTGGAATGAGCAGTTCTTC. This codes for CASSLGTFWNEQFF.

This clonotype has a handful of counts. The rearrangement uses TRBV29-1 and TRBJ2-1; TRBD2 matches at 8 bases. Germline CDR1 is SQVTM and CDR2 is ANQGSEA. V shed 4 bases, J shed 10 bases, and the junction held 12 bases outside the gene matches. This CDR3 region has 14 residues. In DNA form, the CDR3 reads TGCAGCGTTGTCCCAAGCGGGGGACGAGACGAGCAGTTCTTC. Residues: CSVVPSGGRDEQFF.

This clonotype came up many times. V is TRBV4-2 and J is TRBJ2-2, with D possibly TRBD1 on 7 matching bases. With 1 base removed from V and 7 bases from J, the gap between germline ends came to 13 bases. Germline-derived CDR1 and CDR2 are LGHNA and YNFKEQ. The length of the CDR3 is 15 residues. CDR3 in DNA: TGTGCCAGCAGCCAAGGACAGGGAGGCGACGGGGAGCTGTTTTTT. It is translated as CASSQGQGGDGELFF.

In its sample, this clonotype was seen many times. V and J are TRBV7-2 and TRBJ2-1; possible D gene TRBD2, 6 bases. Germline V gives CDR1 SGHTA, CDR2 FQGNSA. V lost 1 base and J 1 base, leaving 8 bases between the germline ends. The CDR3 is 15 residues long. CDR3 sequence (DNA): TGTGCCAGCAGCTTAGAGGGACTGTCCTACAATGAGCAGTTCTTC. Its translation: CASSLEGLSYNEQFF.

The CDR3 DNA sequence: TGTGCCACCAGCAGAGTCGCCGTCGAGCGAGCGAATGAAAAACTGTTTTTT. Translating gives CATSRVAVERANEKLFF. This rearrangement joins TRBV15 to TRBJ1-4; D gene ambiguous. The CDR3 runs 17 residues. V was trimmed by 1 base and J by 5 bases, leaving 17 bases between them. Germline CDR1 is LNHNV and CDR2 is YYDKDF (reference sequence).

The chain joins TRBV20-1 to TRBJ2-3; 7 nucleotides line up with TRBD1. V shed 4 bases and J 0 bases; nucleotides not matched to a gene: 7. The CDR3 has 15 amino acids. Germline CDR1 DFQATT, CDR2 SNEGSKA (reference sequence). For the CDR3, the DNA is TGCAGTGCTACTAAGACAGGGACCAGCACAGATACGCAGTATTTT. Encoded protein: CSATKTGTSTDTQYF.

Here the CDR3 reads CASSIATVDTQYF. In DNA, the CDR3 is TGTGCCAGCAGCATCGCGACTGTAGATACGCAGTATTTT. V gene TRBV7-8 combines with J gene TRBJ2-3; D ambiguous. The V end was cut by 5 bases, the J end by 5 bases, with 11 bases between. The CDR3 sequence is 13 residues long. The germline gives CDR1 SGHVS, CDR2 FQNEAQ. The full variable domain, in which reference TRBV7-8 and TRBJ2-3 provide the parts outside the CDR3, is GAGVSQSPRYKVAKRGQDVALRCDPISGHVSLFWYQQALGQGPEFLTYFQNEAQLDKSGLPSDRFFAERPEGSVSTLKIQRTQQEDSAVYLCASSIATVDTQYFGPGTRLTVL.

The chain couples TRBV20-1 to TRBJ1-4; D not certain. The CDR3 consists of 14 residues. Germline CDR1 is DFQATT and CDR2 is SNEGSKA (reference sequence). V was shortened by 5 bases and J by 3 bases, with 13 bases between the two germline ends. The CDR3: CSASSGSSNEKLFF. CDR3 coding DNA: TGCAGTGCTTCCTCGGGGAGCTCTAATGAAAAACTGTTTTTT.

The genes are TRBV20-1 and TRBJ2-1, with D perhaps TRBD1 or TRBD2 (6 bases each). This CDR3 region has 14 residues. Germline V gives CDR1 DFQATT, CDR2 SNEGSKA (reference sequence). Trimming removed 2 bases from V and 7 bases from J, with 15 bases in between. Here the CDR3 DNA reads TGCAGTGCTAGAACCTCCGGGGGCCGGAATGAGCAGTTCTTC. Its protein product is CSARTSGGRNEQFF.